This T cell receptor beta chain came from a study of cytomegalovirus exposure and HLA in healthy donors. Broader study findings: A later analysis found that most CMV-associated TCR beta chains appeared HLA-restricted. In a later analysis, several top co-occurrence clusters appeared linked to parvovirus B19, influenza, CMV and Epstein-Barr virus.

CDR1 is GTSNPN, CDR2 SVGIG, per germline (reference sequence). The V end lost 2 bases, the J end lost 7 bases, and 15 bases lay between the germline ends. CDR3 length: 13 residues. 13 Jbeta primers and 60 Vbeta primers were used for the PCR. TCRdb's copy holds only in-frame clones and misses some; the assay was immunoSEQ multiplex PCR. The table shows approximately 170,000 clones, with roughly four fifths occurring only once. On this clone: As yet, its antigen is unknown.

Sequencing was performed on PBMCs. The receptor comes from a woman aged 35 to 49 in good health and CMV-seronegative. The chain couples TRBV30 to TRBJ2-7; possibly TRBD2 for D (6 bases). In DNA form, the CDR3 reads TGTGCCTGGAGTCCGGACACCGCGGGAGAGCAGTACTTC. Translation gives CAWSPDTAGEQYF.